This entry lists 13 T cell receptor beta chains sequenced from one sample in a study of post-analysis software for immune sequencing data. For these TCRs, the target antigens are not known. Prepared TCR beta cDNA libraries contained unique molecular identifiers. TCRdb re-analysed the PCR reads in MiXCR, keeping a single row per CDR3 protein. The table lists 350,000 to 450,000 distinct CDR3 sequences, about a third of them singletons. Study-wide results and caveats: Compared with controls, patients had more of about 5 TRBV segments, including TRBV5-6, TRBV5-1 and TRBV20-1.

Input material: blood. The receptors derive from a girl aged 5-17 years with multiple sclerosis.

V usage is TRBV7-9 and J usage is TRBJ2-6; no clear D gene. V was clipped by 3 bases and J by 1 base, with 4 bases between them. The CDR3 extends over 14 amino acids. Germline values: CDR1 SEHNR, CDR2 FQNEAQ (reference sequence). CDR3 region: CASSFESGANVLTF. In nucleotides, the CDR3 is TGTGCCAGCAGCTTTGAATCTGGGGCCAACGTCCTGACTTTC.

This clonotype was detected only a few times. The rearrangement joins TRBV27 to TRBJ2-6, with D perhaps matching TRBD2 (5 bases). Germline lookup yields CDR1 MNHEY and CDR2 SMNVEV (reference sequence). The CDR3 consists of 19 residues. Trimming removed 1 base from V and 0 bases from J, with 16 bases in between. CDR3 protein: CASSLWAEGIHSGANVLTF. CDR3 bases: TGTGCCAGCAGTTTATGGGCCGAGGGCATCCACTCTGGGGCCAACGTCCTGACTTTC.

The chain is built from TRBV2 and TRBJ2-5; D unclear. The DNA end favors TRBJ2-7, so the J call may be wrong. The CDR3 totals 14 residues. The germline CDR1 and CDR2 sequences are SNHLY and FYNNEI. In DNA form, the CDR3 reads TGTGCCAGCAGTGTCGGCCAGGAGCACTACGAGCAGTACTTC. This translates into CASSVGQEHYEQYF.

This clonotype appeared a few times. This chain connects TRBV12-3 or TRBV12-4 to TRBJ1-1; no clear D. V dropped 4 bases and J dropped 3 bases, with 9 bases sitting between them. The CDR3 covers 13 residues. The CDR3 bases are TGTGCCAGCAGTTCCCTTGGGGACACTGAAGCTTTCTTT. Its translation is CASSSLGDTEAFF.

This clonotype turned up a few times. V and J are TRBV4-3 and TRBJ2-3, with 11 bases matching TRBD2. Looked up from germline, CDR1 is LGHNA and CDR2 is YSLEER. The CDR3 is 18 amino acids. The V gene end was trimmed by 0 bases and the J gene end by 5 bases; junction bases not matched to a gene: 10. As DNA, the CDR3 is TGCGCCAGCAGCCAAGATCAAAGACTAGCGGGGCATGGAGATACGCAGTATTTT. It codes for CASSQDQRLAGHGDTQYF.

The chain is built from TRBV7-2 and TRBJ2-4; 7 bases agree with TRBD2. This CDR3 is 13 amino acids long. Per the germline V gene, CDR1 is SGHTA and CDR2 is FQGNSA. V gave up 1 base and J gave up 8 bases; unmatched junction bases: 2. CDR3 in DNA: TGTGCCAGCAGCTTAGGCGGGGGTGACATTCAGTACTTC. Protein product: CASSLGGGDIQYF.

For this clonotype: One end of the junction varies from germline; a read error may be responsible. The chain joins TRBV13 to TRBJ1-5; D possibly corresponds to TRBD1 (5 bases). Germline V CDR1 and CDR2: PRHDT, FYEKMQ (reference sequence). The CDR3 totals 13 residues. CDR3: CANSLGGNQPQHF. CDR3 sequence (DNA): TGTGCCAACAGCTTAGGGGGCAATCAGCCCCAGCATTTT.

The gene calls are TRBV13 and TRBJ1-2, with TRBD1 identical over 7 bases. With 4 bases clipped from V and 5 bases from J, the junction kept 7 bases outside the gene matches. CDR1 is PRHDT and CDR2 is FYEKMQ in the germline V gene (reference sequence). This CDR3 contains 14 residues. As DNA, the CDR3 is TGTGCCAGCAGCTCTCCCGGGACAGAATATGGCTACACCTTC. Translating it yields CASSSPGTEYGYTF.

CDR3 bases: TGCGCCAGCAGCCGACGGGCAGGGAACGCCTACGAGCAGTACTTC. Translation: CASSRRAGNAYEQYF. The chain combines TRBV5-1 with TRBJ2-7; TRBD1 might be the D (5 bases). V was trimmed by 4 bases and J by 2 bases, leaving 16 bases between them. The length of the CDR3 is 15 residues. Germline V gene lookup returns CDR1 SGHRS and CDR2 YFSETQ.

This clonotype was seen a few times. The chain is built from TRBV7-9 and TRBJ1-2; a weak D match, TRBD1 (6 bases). CDR1 is SEHNR and CDR2 is FQNEAQ in the germline V gene (reference sequence). This CDR3 contains 16 residues. The V and J ends lost 1 base and 6 bases respectively, with 18 bases between them. The CDR3 is CASSLVDSPAPDGYTF. Here the CDR3 DNA reads TGTGCCAGCAGCTTAGTGGACAGTCCGGCGCCGGATGGCTACACCTTC.

The rearrangement joins TRBV6-1 to TRBJ1-1; 7 bases are shared with TRBD1. CDR3 length equals 18 residues. CDR1 MNHNS and CDR2 SASEGT come from the germline V gene. With 7 bases clipped from V and 0 bases from J, the junction kept 17 bases outside the gene matches. The CDR3 sequence is CASTPRQGPRYMNTEAFF. In nucleotides, the CDR3 is TGTGCCAGCACCCCACGACAGGGCCCAAGATATATGAACACTGAAGCTTTCTTT.

The chain combines TRBV7-9 with TRBJ1-6; a weak D match, TRBD1 (6 bases). With 8 bases removed from V and 7 bases from J, the gap between germline ends came to 18 bases. CDR1 SEHNR and CDR2 FQNEAQ come from the germline V gene (reference sequence). This CDR3 has 15 amino acids. The CDR3 coding sequence is TGTGCCAGCTCCCTTGTGGACAGCCCAAATTCACCCCTCCACTTT. Protein product: CASSLVDSPNSPLHF.

In this sample, this clonotype turned up a few times. The chain combines TRBV20-1 with TRBJ1-6, with D perhaps matching TRBD1 (6 bases). The CDR3 length is 16 residues. CDR1 is DFQATT, CDR2 SNEGSKA, per germline (reference sequence). Between the trimmed V and J ends, which lost 0 bases and 7 bases, there was a span of 16 bases. In DNA, the CDR3 is TGCAGTGCTAGAGATCAAATCAGGGGAAGGAATTCACCCCTCCACTTT. Translated: CSARDQIRGRNSPLHF.